These 5 T cell receptor beta chains were sequenced from one sample in a study of identical twins. TCRdb reanalysed the 5' RACE reads using MiXCR and keeps one entry per CDR3 protein. Here the sample spans roughly 1.6 million distinct CDR3 sequences, around 33% being singletons. The sample was cord blood. These receptors all stem from a newborn girl in good health.

The sample holds a few counts of this clonotype. The gene calls are TRBV25-1 and TRBJ1-2; TRBD1 aligns across 11 bases. Germline trimming cut 5 bases from V and 4 bases from J; bases unmatched to any gene: 18. The CDR3 contains 19 residues. From germline, CDR1 is MGHDK and CDR2 SYGVNS. The CDR3 loop reads CASSTPFRDRGKEGYGYTF. CDR3 nucleotide sequence: TGTGCCAGCAGTACCCCGTTCCGGGACAGGGGGAAGGAGGGCTATGGCTACACCTTC.

The rearrangement uses TRBV4-2 and TRBJ2-3, with D perhaps TRBD1 (6 bases). The V and J ends lost 1 base and 2 bases respectively, with 13 bases between them. The CDR3 sequence is 16 residues long. Germline-derived CDR1 and CDR2 are LGHNA and YNFKEQ. As DNA, the CDR3 is TGTGCCAGCAGCCAAGTGGAACAGGGACACACAGATACGCAGTATTTT. Encoded protein: CASSQVEQGHTDTQYF.

This clonotype was found once. A much bigger clone sits one base away, suggesting this may be a read error. The rearrangement links TRBV10-3 to TRBJ2-7; TRBD1 aligns across 7 bases. With 8 bases clipped from V and 0 bases from J, the junction kept 7 bases outside the gene matches. The CDR3 is 14 residues long. Germline V gene sequence: CDR1 ENHRY, CDR2 SYGVKD. CDR3 sequence: CAISGTATSYEQYF. The CDR3, as DNA: TGTGCCATCTCCGGGACAGCCACCTCCTACGAGCAGTACTTC.

Only a few counts were recorded for this clonotype. The rearrangement links TRBV20-1 to TRBJ1-1, with 7 bases fitting TRBD1. Germline trimming cut 3 bases from V and 3 bases from J; bases unmatched to any gene: 7. CDR3 length: 14 residues. Germline-derived CDR1 and CDR2 are DFQATT and SNEGSKA (reference sequence). Here the CDR3 DNA reads TGCAGTGCTAGTGGGGGACAGTTGGACACTGAAGCTTTCTTT. This encodes CSASGGQLDTEAFF.

The gene calls are TRBV20-1 and TRBJ2-5; possibly TRBD1 or TRBD2 for D (5 bases each). The CDR3 is 14 residues long. The germline V gene has CDR1 DFQATT and CDR2 SNEGSKA (reference sequence). Deletions cut 3 bases from V and 0 bases from J, with 11 bases between. The CDR3 nucleotides read TGCAGTGCTAGCCCCGGGGCCCACCAAGAGACCCAGTACTTC. It is translated as CSASPGAHQETQYF.